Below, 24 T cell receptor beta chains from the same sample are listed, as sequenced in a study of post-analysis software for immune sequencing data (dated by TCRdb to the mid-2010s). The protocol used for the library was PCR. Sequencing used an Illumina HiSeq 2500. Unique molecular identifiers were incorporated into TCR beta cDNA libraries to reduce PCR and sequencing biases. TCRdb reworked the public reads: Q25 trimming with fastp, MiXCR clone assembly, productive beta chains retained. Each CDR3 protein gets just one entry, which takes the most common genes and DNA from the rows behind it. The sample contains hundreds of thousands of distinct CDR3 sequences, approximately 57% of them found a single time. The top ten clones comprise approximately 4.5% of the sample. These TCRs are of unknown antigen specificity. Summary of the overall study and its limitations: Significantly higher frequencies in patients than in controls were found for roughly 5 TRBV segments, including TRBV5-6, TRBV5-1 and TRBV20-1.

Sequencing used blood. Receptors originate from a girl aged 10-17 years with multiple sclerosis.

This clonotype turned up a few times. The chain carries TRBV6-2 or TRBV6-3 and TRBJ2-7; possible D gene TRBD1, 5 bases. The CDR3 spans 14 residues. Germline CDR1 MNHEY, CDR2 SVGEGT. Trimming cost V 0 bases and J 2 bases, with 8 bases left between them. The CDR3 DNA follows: TGTGCCAGCAGTTACTCAGGGGAACCCTACGAGCAGTACTTC. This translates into CASSYSGEPYEQYF.

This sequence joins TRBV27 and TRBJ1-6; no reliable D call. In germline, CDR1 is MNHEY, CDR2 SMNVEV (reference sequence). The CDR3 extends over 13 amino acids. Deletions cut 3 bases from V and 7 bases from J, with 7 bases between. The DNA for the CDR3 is TGTGCCAGCAGTTTCCGGGGAAATTCACCCCTCCACTTT. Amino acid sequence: CASSFRGNSPLHF.

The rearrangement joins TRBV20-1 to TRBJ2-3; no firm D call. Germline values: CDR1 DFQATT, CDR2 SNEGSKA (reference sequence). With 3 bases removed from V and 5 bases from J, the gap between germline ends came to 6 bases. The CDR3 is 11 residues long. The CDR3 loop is CSARWGDTQYF. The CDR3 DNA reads TGCAGTGCTAGGTGGGGAGATACGCAGTATTTT.

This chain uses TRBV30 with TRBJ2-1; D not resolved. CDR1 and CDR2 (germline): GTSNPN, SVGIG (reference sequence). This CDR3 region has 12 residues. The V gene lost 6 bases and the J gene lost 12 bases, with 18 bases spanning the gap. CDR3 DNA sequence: TGTGCCTGTACCGAACACAGCCTAGGGCAGTTCTTC. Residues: CACTEHSLGQFF.

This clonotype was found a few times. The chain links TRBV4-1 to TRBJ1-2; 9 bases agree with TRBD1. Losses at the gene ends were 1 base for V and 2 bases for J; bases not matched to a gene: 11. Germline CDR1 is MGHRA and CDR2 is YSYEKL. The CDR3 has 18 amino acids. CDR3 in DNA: TGCGCCAGCAGCCAAGCGGAACAGGGGGCAGGGGTAAACTATGGCTACACCTTC. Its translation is CASSQAEQGAGVNYGYTF.

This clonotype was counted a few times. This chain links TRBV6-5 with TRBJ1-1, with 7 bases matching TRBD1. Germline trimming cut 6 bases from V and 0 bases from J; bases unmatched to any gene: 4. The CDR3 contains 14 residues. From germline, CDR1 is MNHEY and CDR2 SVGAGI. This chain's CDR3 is CASSRTGLNTEAFF. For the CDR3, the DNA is TGTGCCAGCAGCCGGACAGGCCTGAACACTGAAGCTTTCTTT.

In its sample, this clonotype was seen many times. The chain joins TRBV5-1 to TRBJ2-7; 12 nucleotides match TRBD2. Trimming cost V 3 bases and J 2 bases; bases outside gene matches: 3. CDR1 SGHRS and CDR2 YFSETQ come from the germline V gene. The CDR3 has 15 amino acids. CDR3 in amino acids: CASSSGLAGPYEQYF. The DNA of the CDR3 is TGCGCCAGCAGCTCGGGACTAGCGGGCCCCTACGAGCAGTACTTC.

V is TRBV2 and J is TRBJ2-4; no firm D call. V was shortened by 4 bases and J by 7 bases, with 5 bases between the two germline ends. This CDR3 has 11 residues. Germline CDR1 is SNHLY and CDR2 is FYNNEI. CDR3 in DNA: TGTGCCAGCAGTGCCCTTAACATTCAGTACTTC. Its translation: CASSALNIQYF.

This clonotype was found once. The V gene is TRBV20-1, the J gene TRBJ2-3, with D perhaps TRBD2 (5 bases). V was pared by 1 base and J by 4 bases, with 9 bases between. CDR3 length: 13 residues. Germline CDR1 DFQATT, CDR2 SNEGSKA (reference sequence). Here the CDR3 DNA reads TGCAGTGCTAGAGGGGTAGCGCCAGATACGCAGTATTTT. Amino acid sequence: CSARGVAPDTQYF.

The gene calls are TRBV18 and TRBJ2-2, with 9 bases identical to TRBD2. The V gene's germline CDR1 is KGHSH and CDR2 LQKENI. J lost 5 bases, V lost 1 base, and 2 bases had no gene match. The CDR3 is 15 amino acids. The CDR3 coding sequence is TGTGCCAGCTCACCACTGCTAGCGGGAACCGGGGAGCTGTTTTTT. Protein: CASSPLLAGTGELFF.

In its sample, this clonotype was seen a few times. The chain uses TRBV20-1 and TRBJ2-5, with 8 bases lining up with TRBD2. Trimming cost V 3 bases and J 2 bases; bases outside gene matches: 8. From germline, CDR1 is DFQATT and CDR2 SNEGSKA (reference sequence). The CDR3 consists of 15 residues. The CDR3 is CSARSRLAQQETQYF. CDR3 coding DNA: TGCAGTGCTAGGTCCCGACTAGCGCAACAAGAGACCCAGTACTTC.

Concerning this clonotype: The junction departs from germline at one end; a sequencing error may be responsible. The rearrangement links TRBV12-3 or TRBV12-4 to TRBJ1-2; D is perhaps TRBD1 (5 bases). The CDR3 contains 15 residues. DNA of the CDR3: TGTGCCAACAGTCTACCTTCGGGGGTCGTCTATGGCTACACCTTC. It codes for CANSLPSGVVYGYTF.

Here the CDR3 reads CASSQVGLGVETQYF. DNA of the CDR3: TGCGCCAGCAGCCAAGTGGGACTAGGAGTGGAGACCCAGTACTTC. The chain uses TRBV4-1 and TRBJ2-5; 8 bases are shared with TRBD2. The J segment lost 5 bases and the V segment lost 1 base, leaving 6 bases of the junction unmatched. Germline V gene data show CDR1 as MGHRA and CDR2 as YSYEKL. This CDR3 contains 15 residues.

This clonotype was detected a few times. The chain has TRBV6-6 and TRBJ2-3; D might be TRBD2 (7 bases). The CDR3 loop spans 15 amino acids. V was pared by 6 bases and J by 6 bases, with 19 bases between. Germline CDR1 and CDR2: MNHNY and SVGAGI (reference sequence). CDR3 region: CASSRRGAGGDTQYF. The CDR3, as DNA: TGTGCCAGCAGCCGACGGGGGGCCGGAGGGGATACGCAGTATTTT.

The CDR3 DNA follows: TGTGCCAGCAGCCTCCATGGGCAGCCCCAGCATTTT. This translates into CASSLHGQPQHF. The chain employs TRBV7-2 and TRBJ1-5; D is uncertain. Germline CDR1 SGHTA, CDR2 FQGNSA. V was shortened by 5 bases and J by 7 bases, with 9 bases between the two germline ends. The CDR3 runs 12 residues.

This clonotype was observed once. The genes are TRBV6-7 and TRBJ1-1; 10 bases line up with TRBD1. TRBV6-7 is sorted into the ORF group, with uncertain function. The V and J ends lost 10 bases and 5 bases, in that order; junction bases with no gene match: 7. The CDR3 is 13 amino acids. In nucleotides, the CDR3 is TGTGCCAACCCGTGGACAGGGGGGACTGAAGCTTTCTTT. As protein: CANPWTGGTEAFF.

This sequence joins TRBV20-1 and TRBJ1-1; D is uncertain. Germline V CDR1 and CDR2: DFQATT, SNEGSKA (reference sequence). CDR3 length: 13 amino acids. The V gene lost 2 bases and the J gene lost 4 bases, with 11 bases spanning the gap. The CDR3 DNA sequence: TGCAGTGCTAGAACTAGAGGACGCACTGAAGCTTTCTTT. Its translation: CSARTRGRTEAFF.

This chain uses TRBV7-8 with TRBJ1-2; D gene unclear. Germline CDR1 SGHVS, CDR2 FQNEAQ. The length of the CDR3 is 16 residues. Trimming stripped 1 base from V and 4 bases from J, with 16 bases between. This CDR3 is CASSLEGSFASYGYTF. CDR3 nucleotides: TGTGCCAGCAGCTTAGAGGGCAGCTTTGCTTCCTATGGCTACACCTTC. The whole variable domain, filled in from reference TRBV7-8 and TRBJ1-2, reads GAGVSQSPRYKVAKRGQDVALRCDPISGHVSLFWYQQALGQGPEFLTYFQNEAQLDKSGLPSDRFFAERPEGSVSTLKIQRTQQEDSAVYLCASSLEGSFASYGYTFGSGTRLTVV.

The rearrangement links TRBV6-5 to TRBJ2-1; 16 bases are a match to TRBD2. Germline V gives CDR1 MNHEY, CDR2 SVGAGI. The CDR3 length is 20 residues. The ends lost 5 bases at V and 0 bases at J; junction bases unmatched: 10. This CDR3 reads CASSTRGTSGRDSSYNEQFF. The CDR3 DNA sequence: TGTGCCAGCAGTACTCGGGGGACTAGCGGGAGGGACAGCTCCTACAATGAGCAGTTCTTC.

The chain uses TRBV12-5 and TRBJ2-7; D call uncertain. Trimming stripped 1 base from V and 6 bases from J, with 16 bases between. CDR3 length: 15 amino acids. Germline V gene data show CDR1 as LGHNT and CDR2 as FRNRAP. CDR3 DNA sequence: TGTGCTAGTGGTTTGGGGACCCTCCTTTCCGGCGAGCAGTACTTC. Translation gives CASGLGTLLSGEQYF.

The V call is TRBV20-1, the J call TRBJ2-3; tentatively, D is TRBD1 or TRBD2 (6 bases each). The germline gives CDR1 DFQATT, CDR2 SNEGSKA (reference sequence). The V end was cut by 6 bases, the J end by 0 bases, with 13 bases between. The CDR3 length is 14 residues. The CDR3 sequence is CSANREASTDTQYF. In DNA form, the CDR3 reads TGCAGTGCCAACAGGGAGGCTAGCACAGATACGCAGTATTTT.

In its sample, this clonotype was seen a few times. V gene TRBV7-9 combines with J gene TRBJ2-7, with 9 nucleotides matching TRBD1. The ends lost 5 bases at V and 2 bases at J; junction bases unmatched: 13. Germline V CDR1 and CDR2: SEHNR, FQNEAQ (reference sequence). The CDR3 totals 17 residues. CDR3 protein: CASSLSLTGGMTYEQYF. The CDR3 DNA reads TGTGCCAGCAGCCTCTCCCTCACAGGGGGCATGACCTACGAGCAGTACTTC.

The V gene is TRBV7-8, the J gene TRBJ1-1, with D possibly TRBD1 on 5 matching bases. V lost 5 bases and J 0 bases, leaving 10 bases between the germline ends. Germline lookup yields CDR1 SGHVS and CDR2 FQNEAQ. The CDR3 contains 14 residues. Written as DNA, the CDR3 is TGTGCCAGCAGCCGCAGGGAACTGAACACTGAAGCTTTCTTT. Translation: CASSRRELNTEAFF.

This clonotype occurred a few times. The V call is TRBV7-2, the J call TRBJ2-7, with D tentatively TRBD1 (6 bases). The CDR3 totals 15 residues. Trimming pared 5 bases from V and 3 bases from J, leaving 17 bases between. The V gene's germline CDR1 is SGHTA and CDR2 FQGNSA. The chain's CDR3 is CASSPAGTKSYEQYF. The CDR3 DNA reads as TGTGCCAGCAGCCCGGCCGGGACAAAGAGCTACGAGCAGTACTTC.